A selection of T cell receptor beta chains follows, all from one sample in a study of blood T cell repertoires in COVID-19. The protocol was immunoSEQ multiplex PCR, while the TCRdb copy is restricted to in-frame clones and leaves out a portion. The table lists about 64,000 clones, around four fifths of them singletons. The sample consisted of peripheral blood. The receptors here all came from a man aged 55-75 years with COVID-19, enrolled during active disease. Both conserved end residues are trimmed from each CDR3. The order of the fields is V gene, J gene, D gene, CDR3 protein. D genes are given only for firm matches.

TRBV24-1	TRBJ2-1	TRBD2	ATSDPGTSVYNEQF
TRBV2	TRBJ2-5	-	ASRQKETQY
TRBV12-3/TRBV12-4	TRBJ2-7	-	ASSTRGNEQY
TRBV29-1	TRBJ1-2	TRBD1	SVEFRDRVKGYT
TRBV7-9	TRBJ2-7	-	ASSLGRITYEQY
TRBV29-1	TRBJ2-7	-	SVQITVANEQY
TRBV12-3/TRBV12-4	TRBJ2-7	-	ASRGAGSFEQY
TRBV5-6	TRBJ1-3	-	ASSLENRNTIY
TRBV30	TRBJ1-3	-	AWGYSGNTIY
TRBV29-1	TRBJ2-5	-	SVEAFPGETQY
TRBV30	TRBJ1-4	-	AWHDSGREKLF
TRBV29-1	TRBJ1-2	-	SGTDRTNYGYT